The 5 T cell receptor beta chains below come from one sample, sequenced in a study of CD8+CD57+ T cells in acquired aplastic anemia (dated by TCRdb to the late 2010s). Sequencing was performed on an Illumina HiSeq 2000. Profiling of TCR beta VDJ combinations and CDR3 sequences used genomic DNA as the template. TCRdb reanalyzed the raw reads on its own, using fastp at Q25 for trimming and MiXCR for clone calling, and kept in-frame beta chains. Every distinct CDR3 protein forms one entry, paired with its most common genes and DNA. Within this sample are fewer than 250,000 distinct CDR3 sequences, with about 53% of them counted one time only. The ten largest clones add up to 16% of the sample. The specimen sequenced was sorted CD4+, CD8+, or CD8+CD57+ T cells (not recorded which) from PBMCs. Source of these receptors: a human donor in good health, serving as a control.

The rearrangement links TRBV5-6 to TRBJ2-2; unclear D gene. The CDR3 is 12 amino acids. The germline V and J ends were trimmed by 4 bases and 3 bases, with 4 bases remaining between them. Germline V gene data show CDR1 as SGHDT and CDR2 as YYEEEE. The CDR3 is CASSPDTGELFF. Written as DNA, the CDR3 is TGTGCCAGCAGCCCTGACACCGGGGAGCTGTTTTTT.

This clonotype was counted at least ten times. Compared with germline, one end of the junction differs, possibly owing to a read error. The V call is TRBV28, the J call TRBJ2-7; TRBD1 matches 7 bases. This CDR3 is built from 14 residues. Germline CDR1 and CDR2: MDHEN and SYDVKM. The CDR3 DNA reads as TGTGCCATACCCTCAGGGGGACAGTCCTCCGAGCAGTACTTC. Its translation is CAIPSGGQSSEQYF.

This clonotype was seen many times. CDR3 sequence (DNA): TGTGCCAGCAGACCGTCGGAGCCCTACGAGCAGTACTTC. Translation gives CASRPSEPYEQYF. The chain employs TRBV6-6 and TRBJ2-7; D is ambiguous. Trimming pared 6 bases from V and 2 bases from J, leaving 11 bases between. The germline CDR1 and CDR2 sequences are MNHNY and SVGAGI (reference sequence). The CDR3 loop spans 13 amino acids.

The J gene is TRBJ1-1, the V gene TRBV2; D is ambiguous. CDR3 length: 13 amino acids. Germline V CDR1 and CDR2: SNHLY, FYNNEI. V was cut by 8 bases and J by 4 bases, with 14 bases left in between. This CDR3 reads CASQREEGTEAFF. CDR3 nucleotide sequence: TGTGCCAGCCAACGCGAGGAGGGCACTGAAGCTTTCTTT.

V is TRBV10-3 and J is TRBJ1-1; TRBD1 aligns across 9 bases. CDR1 is ENHRY and CDR2 is SYGVKD in the germline V gene. The V segment lost 7 bases and the J segment 1 base; nucleotides outside the gene matches: 4. The CDR3 extends over 14 amino acids. The CDR3 sequence: CAIKPGQGNTEAFF. CDR3 nucleotide sequence: TGTGCCATCAAACCGGGACAGGGGAACACTGAAGCTTTCTTT.